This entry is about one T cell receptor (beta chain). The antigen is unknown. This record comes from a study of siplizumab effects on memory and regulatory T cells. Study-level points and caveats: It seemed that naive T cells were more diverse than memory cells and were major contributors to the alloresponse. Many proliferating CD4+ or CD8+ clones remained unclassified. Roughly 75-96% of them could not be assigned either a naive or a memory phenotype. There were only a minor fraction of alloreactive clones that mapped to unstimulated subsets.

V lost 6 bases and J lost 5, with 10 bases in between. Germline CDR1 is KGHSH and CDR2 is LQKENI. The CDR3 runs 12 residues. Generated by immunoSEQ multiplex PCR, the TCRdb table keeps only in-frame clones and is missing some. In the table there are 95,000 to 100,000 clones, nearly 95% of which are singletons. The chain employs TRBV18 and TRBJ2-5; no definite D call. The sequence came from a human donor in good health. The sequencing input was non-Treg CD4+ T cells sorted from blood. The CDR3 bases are TGTGCCAGCTCCCTTTTGGGCGAGACCCAGTACTTC. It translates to CASSLLGETQYF.